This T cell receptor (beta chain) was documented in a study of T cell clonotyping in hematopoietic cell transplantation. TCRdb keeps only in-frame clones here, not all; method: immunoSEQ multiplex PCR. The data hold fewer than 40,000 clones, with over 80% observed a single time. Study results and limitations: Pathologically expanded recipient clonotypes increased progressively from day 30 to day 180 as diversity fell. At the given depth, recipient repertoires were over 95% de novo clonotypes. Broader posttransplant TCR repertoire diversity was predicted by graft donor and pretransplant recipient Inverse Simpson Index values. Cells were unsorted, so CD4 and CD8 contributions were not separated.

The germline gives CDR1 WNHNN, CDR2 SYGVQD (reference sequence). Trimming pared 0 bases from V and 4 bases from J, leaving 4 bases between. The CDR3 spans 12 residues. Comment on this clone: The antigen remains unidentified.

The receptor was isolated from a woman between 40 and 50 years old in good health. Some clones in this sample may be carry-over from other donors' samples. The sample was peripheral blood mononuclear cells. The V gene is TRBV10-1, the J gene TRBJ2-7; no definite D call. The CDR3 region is CASSESGYEQYF. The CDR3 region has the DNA TGCGCCAGCAGTGAGTCTGGATACGAGCAGTACTTC.